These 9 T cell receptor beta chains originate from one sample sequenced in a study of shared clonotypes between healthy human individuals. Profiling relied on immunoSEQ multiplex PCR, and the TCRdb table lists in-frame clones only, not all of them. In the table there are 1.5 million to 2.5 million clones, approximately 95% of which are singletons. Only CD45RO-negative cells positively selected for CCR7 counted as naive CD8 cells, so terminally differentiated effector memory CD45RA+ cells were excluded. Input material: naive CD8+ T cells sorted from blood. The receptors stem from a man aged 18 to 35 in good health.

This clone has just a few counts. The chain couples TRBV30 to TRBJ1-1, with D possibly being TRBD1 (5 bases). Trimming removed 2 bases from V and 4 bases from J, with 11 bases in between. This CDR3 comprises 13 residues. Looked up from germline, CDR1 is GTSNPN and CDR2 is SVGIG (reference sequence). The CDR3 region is CAWSQRGVTEAFF. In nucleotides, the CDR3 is TGTGCCTGGAGTCAGAGGGGCGTCACTGAAGCTTTCTTT.

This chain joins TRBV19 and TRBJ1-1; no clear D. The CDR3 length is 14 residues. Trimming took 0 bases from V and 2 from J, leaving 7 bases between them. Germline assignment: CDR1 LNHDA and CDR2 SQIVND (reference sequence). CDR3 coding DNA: TGTGCCAGTAGTATAGATCTGCCAAACACTGAAGCTTTCTTT. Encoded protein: CASSIDLPNTEAFF.

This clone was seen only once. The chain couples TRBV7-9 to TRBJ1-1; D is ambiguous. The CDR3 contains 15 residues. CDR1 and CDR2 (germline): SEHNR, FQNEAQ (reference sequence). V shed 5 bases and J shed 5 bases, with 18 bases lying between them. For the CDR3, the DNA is TGTGCCAGCAGCCCCCTCTTTGAAGGGATAACTGAAGCTTTCTTT. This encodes CASSPLFEGITEAFF. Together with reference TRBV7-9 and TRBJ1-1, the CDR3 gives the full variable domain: DTGVSQNPRHKITKRGQNVTFRCDPISEHNRLYWYRQTLGQGPEFLTYFQNEAQLEKSRLLSDRFSAERPKGSFSTLEIQRTEQGDSAMYLCASSPLFEGITEAFFGQGTRLTVV.

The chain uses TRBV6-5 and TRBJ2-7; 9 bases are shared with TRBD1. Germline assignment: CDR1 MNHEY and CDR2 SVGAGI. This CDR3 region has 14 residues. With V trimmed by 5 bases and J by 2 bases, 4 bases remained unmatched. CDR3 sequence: CASSVQGAPYEQYF. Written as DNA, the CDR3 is TGTGCCAGCAGTGTACAGGGGGCCCCCTACGAGCAGTACTTC.

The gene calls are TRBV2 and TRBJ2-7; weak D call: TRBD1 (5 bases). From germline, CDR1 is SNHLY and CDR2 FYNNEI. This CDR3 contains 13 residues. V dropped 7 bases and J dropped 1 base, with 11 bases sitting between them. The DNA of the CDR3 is TGTGCCAGCAAACAGGTTGAATCCTACGAGCAGTACTTC. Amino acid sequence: CASKQVESYEQYF.

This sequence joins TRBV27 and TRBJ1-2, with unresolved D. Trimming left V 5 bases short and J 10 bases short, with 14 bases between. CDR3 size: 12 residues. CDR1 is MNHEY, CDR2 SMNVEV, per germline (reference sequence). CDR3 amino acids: CASSPDGDSYTF. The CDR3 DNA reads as TGTGCCAGCAGTCCGGATGGTGACTCCTACACCTTC.

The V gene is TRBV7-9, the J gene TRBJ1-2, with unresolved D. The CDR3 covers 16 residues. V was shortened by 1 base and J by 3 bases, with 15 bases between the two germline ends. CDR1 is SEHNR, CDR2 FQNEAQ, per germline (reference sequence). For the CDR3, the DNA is TGTGCCAGCAGCTTAGGAGTAGCGGTTACTCACTATGGCTACACCTTC. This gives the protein CASSLGVAVTHYGYTF.

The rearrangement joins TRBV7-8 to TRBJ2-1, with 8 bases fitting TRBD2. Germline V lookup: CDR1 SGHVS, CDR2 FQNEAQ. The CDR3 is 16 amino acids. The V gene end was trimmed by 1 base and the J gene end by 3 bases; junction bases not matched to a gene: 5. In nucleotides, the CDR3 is TGTGCCAGCAGCTTAGGTAGCGGGGACCTCTACAATGAGCAGTTCTTC. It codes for CASSLGSGDLYNEQFF.

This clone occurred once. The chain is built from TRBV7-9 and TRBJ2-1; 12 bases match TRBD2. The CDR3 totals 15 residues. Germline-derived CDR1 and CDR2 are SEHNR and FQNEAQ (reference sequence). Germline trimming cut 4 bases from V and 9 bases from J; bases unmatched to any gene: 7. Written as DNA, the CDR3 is TGTGCCAGCAGCTCGCTAGCGGGAGGGCCCGGTGAGCAGTTCTTC. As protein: CASSSLAGGPGEQFF.